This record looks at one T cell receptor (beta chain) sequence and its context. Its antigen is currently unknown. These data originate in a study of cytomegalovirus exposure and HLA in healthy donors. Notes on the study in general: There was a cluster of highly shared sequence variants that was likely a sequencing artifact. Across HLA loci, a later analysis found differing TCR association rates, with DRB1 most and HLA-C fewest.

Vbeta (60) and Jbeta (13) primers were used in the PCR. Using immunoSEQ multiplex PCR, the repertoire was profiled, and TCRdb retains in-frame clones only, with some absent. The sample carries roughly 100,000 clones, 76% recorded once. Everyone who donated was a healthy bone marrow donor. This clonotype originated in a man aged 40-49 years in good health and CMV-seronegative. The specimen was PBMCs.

Written as DNA, the CDR3 is TGTGCCAGCAGCCTCAAGGGGGGACTAGGCAATGAGCAGTTCTTC. Protein product: CASSLKGGLGNEQFF. The chain has TRBV5-4 and TRBJ2-1, with 8 bases lining up with TRBD2. The V and J ends lost 4 bases and 6 bases, in that order; junction bases with no gene match: 9. Germline loops: CDR1 SGHNT, CDR2 YYREEE (reference sequence). The length of the CDR3 is 15 residues.